The present TCR beta chain was sequenced within a study of blood T cell repertoires in COVID-19. The CDR3 has 15 residues. V was pared by 4 bases and J by 0 bases, with 5 bases of the junction left unmatched. Germline CDR1 is MNHEY and CDR2 is SVGAGI. The protocol was immunoSEQ multiplex PCR, while the TCRdb copy is restricted to in-frame clones and leaves out a portion. Among about 160,000 clones listed, around 82% were seen once. This TCR came from a woman older than 75 with active or convalescent COVID-19. Source material: peripheral blood. The chain recombines TRBV6-5 with TRBJ2-7, with 8 bases lining up with TRBD2. CDR3 loop: CASSSASGSSYEQYF. DNA of the CDR3: TGTGCCAGCAGTTCGGCCAGCGGGAGCTCCTACGAGCAGTACTTC.